The 20 T cell receptor beta chains below all came from one sample that was sequenced in a study of T cell clonotyping in hematopoietic cell transplantation. TCRdb's copy holds only in-frame clones and misses some; the assay was immunoSEQ multiplex PCR. The data contain 7,300 or so clones, approximately 96% of them singletons. The source material was PBMCs, sampled 30 days after allogeneic stem cell transplant. The origin of the receptors is a male patient between 40 and 49 years old who had an allogeneic stem cell transplant from a related donor, so the T cells may come from the graft donor. Some clones in this sample may be carry-over from other donors' samples.

This sequence joins TRBV20-1 and TRBJ1-2; 7 nucleotides line up with TRBD1. The CDR3 has 11 amino acids. The germline V gene has CDR1 DFQATT and CDR2 SNEGSKA (reference sequence). The CDR3 nucleotides read TGCGGGCCAGGGGGACCCTATGGCTACACCTTC. Translated, it gives CGPGGPYGYTF.

The chain joins TRBV10-3 to TRBJ2-5; the D gene could be TRBD1 or TRBD2 (6 bases each). Germline CDR1 is ENHRY and CDR2 is SYGVKD. The V end lost 8 bases, the J end lost 1 base, and 11 bases lay between the germline ends. The CDR3 is 13 amino acids. CDR3 DNA sequence: TGTGCCATCGGGGGGCAGGGCCAAGAGACCCAGTACTTC. Its protein product is CAIGGQGQETQYF.

The chain recombines TRBV11-2 with TRBJ1-2, with 12 bases aligning to TRBD1. The CDR3 extends over 16 amino acids. Germline V gives CDR1 SGHAT, CDR2 FQNNGV. V dropped 5 bases and J dropped 3; count of bases not matched to a gene: 7. The chain's CDR3 is CASSPGTGGAHYGYTF. The CDR3 nucleotides are TGTGCCAGCAGCCCCGGGACAGGGGGCGCCCACTATGGCTACACCTTC.

The chain recombines TRBV6-5 with TRBJ2-5; 7 bases are shared with TRBD1. The CDR3 runs 14 residues. Germline V gene data show CDR1 as MNHEY and CDR2 as SVGAGI. The V segment lost 6 bases and the J segment 4 bases; nucleotides outside the gene matches: 8. In DNA, the CDR3 is TGTGCCAGCAGGGGACAGCTGAGTAGAGAGACCCAGTACTTC. This gives the protein CASRGQLSRETQYF.

The chain uses TRBV6-6 and TRBJ1-1; D possibly corresponds to TRBD1 (6 bases). Deletions cut 4 bases from V and 4 bases from J, with 19 bases between. The length of the CDR3 is 16 residues. Germline V CDR1 and CDR2: MNHNY, SVGAGI (reference sequence). CDR3 DNA: TGTGCCAGCAGTTCTAGCTCGGGGGGGGGCAGCACTGAAGCTTTCTTT. It translates to CASSSSSGGGSTEAFF.

V usage is TRBV6-5 and J usage is TRBJ2-3; TRBD1 matches 10 bases. CDR1 is MNHEY, CDR2 SVGAGI, per germline. With V trimmed by 6 bases and J by 3 bases, 3 bases remained unmatched. CDR3 length equals 14 residues. CDR3 loop: CASSRDRGTDTQYF. CDR3 coding DNA: TGTGCCAGCAGCCGGGACAGGGGTACAGATACGCAGTATTTT.

The chain joins TRBV4-1 to TRBJ1-2; D gene uncertain. CDR3 length equals 14 residues. V lost 0 bases and J 5 bases, leaving 10 bases between the germline ends. CDR1 is MGHRA, CDR2 YSYEKL, per germline. The CDR3 region is CASSQDYFQYGYTF. CDR3 nucleotide sequence: TGCGCCAGCAGCCAAGATTACTTTCAGTATGGCTACACCTTC.

The chain couples TRBV28 to TRBJ1-3, with 7 bases fitting TRBD1. The CDR3 covers 15 residues. J gave up 7 bases and V 5 bases, and 11 bases lay outside the gene matches. Germline CDR1 reads MDHEN; CDR2 reads SYDVKM. The CDR3 sequence is CASSAAGGTRNTIYF. CDR3 coding DNA: TGTGCCAGCAGTGCGGCAGGGGGAACTAGGAACACCATATATTTT.

This clone was observed a single time. The chain recombines TRBV15 with TRBJ1-2, with D tentatively TRBD1 (5 bases). The CDR3 runs 14 residues. Trimming pared 3 bases from V and 6 bases from J, leaving 14 bases between. Germline V gives CDR1 LNHNV, CDR2 YYDKDF (reference sequence). CDR3 nucleotides: TGTGCCACCAGCAGCAGGGTATCGGGTGATGGCTACACCTTC. Protein sequence: CATSSRVSGDGYTF.

This clone was recorded only once. The rearrangement joins TRBV9 to TRBJ2-3, with 8 bases that match TRBD2. J was trimmed by 4 bases and V by 4 bases; bases with no gene match: 2. CDR3 length: 13 residues. CDR1 is SGDLS, CDR2 YYNGEE, per germline. CDR3 in DNA: TGTGCCAGCAGCCCCGGGAGGGCAGATACGCAGTATTTT. It is translated as CASSPGRADTQYF.

The chain joins TRBV30 to TRBJ1-4, with D unresolved. Trimming cost V 0 bases and J 0 bases, with 17 bases left between them. The CDR3 totals 18 residues. Looked up from germline, CDR1 is GTSNPN and CDR2 is SVGIG (reference sequence). CDR3 sequence: CAWSVDRTSPATNEKLFF. CDR3 DNA: TGTGCCTGGAGTGTCGATAGGACCAGTCCCGCAACTAATGAAAAACTGTTTTTT.

This clone appeared a single time. The chain links TRBV7-8 to TRBJ1-2; 7 nucleotides agree with TRBD1. Germline assignment: CDR1 SGHVS and CDR2 FQNEAQ. Unmatched junction bases numbered 8, after V lost 5 bases and J lost 5 bases. This CDR3 comprises 14 residues. CDR3 sequence reads: CASSPGTVEYGYTF. The CDR3 DNA is TGTGCCAGCAGCCCCGGGACAGTGGAATATGGCTACACCTTC.

This chain uses TRBV28 with TRBJ1-1; 8 bases are a match to TRBD1. Germline CDR1 and CDR2: MDHEN and SYDVKM. This CDR3 spans 15 amino acids. V lost 5 bases and J lost 6; bases outside the gene matches: 11. The CDR3 reads CASSPPGGGIPEAFF. The CDR3, as DNA: TGTGCCAGCAGTCCCCCAGGGGGCGGTATCCCTGAAGCTTTCTTT.

CDR3 in DNA: TGTGCCACCTTAAGGGACTACAACACAGATACGCAGTATTTT. This gives the protein CATLRDYNTDTQYF. This chain joins TRBV11-2 and TRBJ2-3; 7 positions match TRBD2. The CDR3 is made up of 14 amino acids. With 10 bases clipped from V and 2 bases from J, the junction kept 9 bases outside the gene matches. The germline V gene encodes CDR1 SGHAT and CDR2 FQNNGV.

V gene TRBV4-3 combines with J gene TRBJ1-2; TRBD1 is a possible D gene (5 bases). V was clipped by 4 bases and J by 5 bases, with 11 bases between them. This CDR3 region has 13 residues. Germline assignment: CDR1 LGHNA and CDR2 YSLEER. CDR3 region: CASSPRGGYGYTF. CDR3 in DNA: TGCGCCAGCAGCCCCCGGGGCGGGTATGGCTACACCTTC.

This chain links TRBV30 with TRBJ1-2; a possible D gene is TRBD1 (5 bases). V was clipped by 2 bases and J by 0 bases, with 19 bases between them. This CDR3 contains 17 residues. Germline values: CDR1 GTSNPN, CDR2 SVGIG (reference sequence). CDR3 coding DNA: TGTGCCTGGAGTTCACAGGTCCGAAGCACCTCTAACTATGGCTACACCTTC. Translating it yields CAWSSQVRSTSNYGYTF.

This clone was seen just once. This chain links TRBV4-2 with TRBJ2-5; D might be TRBD1 (5 bases). The germline V gene encodes CDR1 LGHNA and CDR2 YNFKEQ. This CDR3 has 14 residues. V lost 1 base, J lost 5 bases, and 11 bases lay in between. DNA for the CDR3: TGTGCCAGCAGCCAAGTGCGACGACAGGAGACCCAGTACTTC. This sequence encodes CASSQVRRQETQYF.

The chain carries TRBV6-6 and TRBJ1-2; D perhaps matches TRBD1 (5 bases). Trimming took off 7 bases at V and 4 bases at J, with 16 bases between the two ends. Germline V gene sequence: CDR1 MNHNY, CDR2 SVGAGI (reference sequence). There are 14 residues in the CDR3. CDR3 DNA: TGTGCCAGCAACCCCCAACGGGGCGGCTATGGCTACACCTTC. Its translation is CASNPQRGGYGYTF.

This chain connects TRBV27 to TRBJ2-7; D ambiguous. The CDR3 is 15 residues long. V was pared by 7 bases and J by 3 bases, with 19 bases between. CDR1 is MNHEY and CDR2 is SMNVEV in the germline V gene (reference sequence). The chain's CDR3 is CASTRLPLTNYEQYF. CDR3 DNA: TGTGCCAGCACGCGGCTGCCACTAACGAACTACGAGCAGTACTTC.

This sequence joins TRBV29-1 and TRBJ1-2; D is unresolved. The CDR3 covers 11 residues. Germline V CDR1 and CDR2: SQVTM, ANQGSEA. The V and J ends lost 5 bases and 4 bases respectively, with 8 bases between them. In nucleotides, the CDR3 is TGCAGCGTTCTCCCCAGCTATGGCTACACCTTC. Its protein is CSVLPSYGYTF.